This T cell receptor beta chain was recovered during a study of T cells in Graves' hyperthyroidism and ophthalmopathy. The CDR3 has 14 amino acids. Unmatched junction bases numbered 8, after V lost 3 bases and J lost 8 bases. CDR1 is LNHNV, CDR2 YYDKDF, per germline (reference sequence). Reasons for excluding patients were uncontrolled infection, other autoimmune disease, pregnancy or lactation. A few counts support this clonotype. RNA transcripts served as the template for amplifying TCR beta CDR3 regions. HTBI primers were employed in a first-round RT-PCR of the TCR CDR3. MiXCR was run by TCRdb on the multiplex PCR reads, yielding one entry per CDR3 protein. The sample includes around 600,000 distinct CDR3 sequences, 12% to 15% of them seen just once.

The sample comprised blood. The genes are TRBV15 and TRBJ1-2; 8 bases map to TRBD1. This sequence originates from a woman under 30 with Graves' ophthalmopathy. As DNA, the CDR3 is TGTGCCACCAGCAGGGACAGGGTACGAGAAGGCTACACCTTC. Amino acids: CATSRDRVREGYTF. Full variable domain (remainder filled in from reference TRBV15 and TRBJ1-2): DAMVIQNPRYQVTQFGKPVTLSCSQTLNHNVMYWYQQKSSQAPKLLFHYYDKDFNNEADTPDNFQSRRPNTSFCFLDIRSPGLGDTAMYLCATSRDRVREGYTFGSGTRLTVV.